The 30 T cell receptor beta chains given below trace back to one sample, sequenced in a study of CD8+ T cells in alopecia areata. Extracted RNA was reverse transcribed, and the resulting cDNA served as sequencing template. Clones were read by immunoSEQ multiplex PCR, and TCRdb kept only the in-frame ones, dropping some. The repertoire has about 120,000 clones, more than 40% of them found once; the top ten carry about 0.5%. As for treatment: oral pan-JAK inhibitor, 5-10 mg twice daily. Here the sequenced sample was CD4+ T cells sorted from blood, taken at week 4, from a patient treated with tofacitinib. The receptor source for this set is a human donor with alopecia areata.

In DNA form, the CDR3 reads TGTGCCAGCAGCCATGGGACAGCGATGAACACTGAAGCTTTCTTT. It codes for CASSHGTAMNTEAFF. The chain recombines TRBV4-2 with TRBJ1-1; 7 bases fit TRBD1. The CDR3 is 15 residues long. CDR1 and CDR2 (germline): LGHNA, YNFKEQ. V shed 3 bases and J 0 bases; nucleotides not matched to a gene: 4.

The table lists this clone with a few counts. This chain uses TRBV7-9 with TRBJ1-4; weak D call: TRBD1 (6 bases). This CDR3 has 14 residues. Germline CDR1 is SEHNR and CDR2 is FQNEAQ (reference sequence). Trimming stripped 11 bases from V and 0 bases from J, with 13 bases between. This CDR3 is CAGGQIATNEKLFF. Here the CDR3 DNA reads TGTGCCGGAGGACAGATTGCAACTAATGAAAAACTGTTTTTT.

The V gene is TRBV6-1, the J gene TRBJ1-1; no firm D call. V gave up 5 bases and J gave up 4 bases, with 14 bases separating them. The V gene's germline CDR1 is MNHNS and CDR2 SASEGT. This CDR3 is built from 14 residues. CDR3 nucleotides: TGTGCCAGCAGTCCCTACGTGGTTGGCACTGAAGCTTTCTTT. Translating gives CASSPYVVGTEAFF.

The V call is TRBV6-5, the J call TRBJ1-6; D is unclear. V was cut by 7 bases and J by 6 bases, with 10 bases left in between. From germline, CDR1 is MNHEY and CDR2 SVGAGI. This CDR3 contains 13 residues. The CDR3 region is CASKVTLNSPLHF. DNA of the CDR3: TGTGCCAGCAAAGTGACACTTAATTCACCCCTCCACTTT.

CDR3 protein: CASSFILQETQYF. The CDR3 coding sequence is TGTGCCAGCAGCTTCATCCTGCAAGAGACCCAGTACTTC. This rearrangement joins TRBV7-9 to TRBJ2-5; D gene ambiguous. From germline, CDR1 is SEHNR and CDR2 FQNEAQ (reference sequence). V dropped 3 bases and J dropped 2 bases, with 7 bases sitting between them. The CDR3 runs 13 residues.

This chain uses TRBV5-6 with TRBJ1-1; D call uncertain. The CDR3 is 17 residues long. Germline V CDR1 and CDR2: SGHDT, YYEEEE. Trimming cost V 0 bases and J 2 bases, with 17 bases left between them. CDR3 loop: CASSLGATLPINTEAFF. DNA of the CDR3: TGTGCCAGCAGCTTGGGTGCGACCTTACCAATCAACACTGAAGCTTTCTTT.

The rearrangement joins TRBV29-1 to TRBJ1-5, with 9 positions matching TRBD1. The germline gives CDR1 SQVTM, CDR2 ANQGSEA. This CDR3 comprises 13 residues. Trimming at V came to 6 bases and at J to 3 bases, leaving 3 bases not matched to a gene. CDR3 amino acids: CSVWTGVNQPQHF. The CDR3 nucleotides are TGCAGCGTGTGGACAGGGGTCAATCAGCCCCAGCATTTT.

This clone was picked up a small number of times. This sequence joins TRBV25-1 and TRBJ1-2, with 12 bases fitting TRBD1. The germline CDR1 and CDR2 sequences are MGHDK and SYGVNS. This CDR3 is built from 16 residues. J gave up 4 bases and V 2 bases, and 5 bases lay outside the gene matches. CDR3 loop: CASSEGTGGAGYGYTF. The DNA for the CDR3 is TGTGCCAGCAGTGAAGGGACAGGGGGCGCCGGCTATGGCTACACCTTC.

This sequence joins TRBV29-1 and TRBJ1-4; D call uncertain. CDR1 and CDR2 from the germline V gene are SQVTM and ANQGSEA. CDR3 length equals 13 residues. Trimming shortened V by 4 bases and J by 7 bases, and 13 bases separated the two germline ends. This CDR3 reads CSVAHLRGEKLFF. Written as DNA, the CDR3 is TGCAGCGTTGCCCATTTGCGGGGTGAAAAACTGTTTTTT.

The chain recombines TRBV29-1 with TRBJ2-3, with D uncertain. The CDR3 runs 15 residues. V lost 4 bases, J lost 3 bases, and 17 bases lay in between. Germline CDR1 SQVTM, CDR2 ANQGSEA. CDR3 in amino acids: CSVVPTTEATDTQYF. CDR3 in DNA: TGCAGCGTTGTCCCCACCACAGAAGCAACAGATACGCAGTATTTT.

The chain recombines TRBV6-5 with TRBJ1-2; D possibly corresponds to TRBD1 (5 bases). Germline V gives CDR1 MNHEY, CDR2 SVGAGI. The V end was cut by 4 bases, the J end by 5 bases, with 11 bases between. This CDR3 has 13 residues. The CDR3 sequence: CASSSSRQYGYTF. The CDR3 coding sequence is TGTGCCAGCAGTTCATCGAGACAGTATGGCTACACCTTC.

In nucleotides, the CDR3 is TGTGCCAGCAGCCCACAGGATCAGCCCCAGCATTTT. This encodes CASSPQDQPQHF. V usage is TRBV2 and J usage is TRBJ1-5; possible D gene TRBD1, 5 bases. CDR1 SNHLY and CDR2 FYNNEI come from the germline V gene. V lost 6 bases, J lost 5 bases, and 8 bases lay in between. This CDR3 has 12 residues.

About this clone: The same CDR3 also results from other DNA sequences found in this sample. In DNA, the CDR3 is TGTGCCAGTAGTATGGGACAGGGGGCTGGAGGGGCCAACGTCCTGACTTTC. Its translation is CASSMGQGAGGANVLTF. The V call is TRBV19, the J call TRBJ2-6; TRBD1 matches at 12 bases. Trimming took 3 bases from V and 4 from J; bases not matched to a gene: 4. This CDR3 comprises 17 residues. From germline, CDR1 is LNHDA and CDR2 SQIVND (reference sequence).

V is TRBV29-1 and J is TRBJ1-1; the D is unclear. The CDR3 consists of 10 residues. Germline V lookup: CDR1 SQVTM, CDR2 ANQGSEA. V lost 5 bases, J lost 9 bases, and 10 bases lay in between. The DNA of the CDR3 is TGCAGCGTTCAAGGGTTGAAAGCTTTCTTT. This encodes CSVQGLKAFF.

The rearrangement uses TRBV5-1 and TRBJ1-1; D is unclear. Trimming cost V 4 bases and J 1 base, with 8 bases left between them. This CDR3 has 13 residues. Per the germline V gene, CDR1 is SGHRS and CDR2 is YFSETQ. The CDR3 is CASSGEANTEAFF. Here the CDR3 DNA reads TGCGCCAGCAGCGGGGAGGCGAACACTGAAGCTTTCTTT.

The V and J genes are TRBV18 and TRBJ2-7; D is undetermined. With 6 bases removed from V and 0 bases from J, the gap between germline ends came to 12 bases. The CDR3 sequence is 14 residues long. The germline V gene encodes CDR1 KGHSH and CDR2 LQKENI. DNA of the CDR3: TGTGCCAGCTCGCAAGACGGATACTCCTACGAGCAGTACTTC. Translation gives CASSQDGYSYEQYF. Together with reference TRBV18 and TRBJ2-7, the CDR3 gives the full variable domain: NAGVMQNPRHLVRRRGQEARLRCSPMKGHSHVYWYRQLPEEGLKFMVYLQKENIIDESGMPKERFSAEFPKEGPSILRIQQVVRGDSAAYFCASSQDGYSYEQYFGPGTRLTVT.

In its sample, this clone was seen once. CDR3 nucleotides: TGTGCCTGGGACGCCCGGGGGGGGAGGGCAGATACGCAGTATTTT. It codes for CAWDARGGRADTQYF. The chain links TRBV30 to TRBJ2-3; 8 bases align to TRBD2. The CDR3 loop spans 15 amino acids. The germline gives CDR1 GTSNPN, CDR2 SVGIG (reference sequence). V dropped 5 bases and J dropped 4; count of bases not matched to a gene: 11.

This chain joins TRBV19 and TRBJ1-2; weak D call: TRBD1 (5 bases). The germline CDR1 and CDR2 sequences are LNHDA and SQIVND (reference sequence). CDR3 size: 13 residues. The germline V and J ends were trimmed by 4 bases and 2 bases, with 8 bases remaining between them. The CDR3 loop reads CASSRDGNYGYTF. As DNA, the CDR3 is TGTGCCAGTAGTAGGGACGGAAACTATGGCTACACCTTC.

V usage is TRBV5-1 and J usage is TRBJ1-6; tentative D call: TRBD1 (5 bases). With 0 bases removed from V and 10 bases from J, the gap between germline ends came to 20 bases. The length of the CDR3 is 17 residues. CDR1 SGHRS and CDR2 YFSETQ come from the germline V gene. In DNA, the CDR3 is TGCGCCAGCAGCTTGGAGGGGATATCGGGCCGAAGCTCACCCCTCCACTTT. Amino acid sequence: CASSLEGISGRSSPLHF.

The J gene is TRBJ1-1, the V gene TRBV25-1; a weak D match, TRBD1 (6 bases). CDR1 is MGHDK and CDR2 is SYGVNS in the germline V gene. Trimming stripped 8 bases from V and 5 bases from J, with 18 bases between. This CDR3 has 14 residues. The CDR3 region has the DNA TGTGCCAGCCGACAAACAGGGAAGCCAACTGAAGCTTTCTTT. The encoded protein is CASRQTGKPTEAFF. The full variable domain, in which reference TRBV25-1 and TRBJ1-1 provide the parts outside the CDR3, is EADIYQTPRYLVIGTGKKITLECSQTMGHDKMYWYQQDPGMELHLIHYSYGVNSTEKGDLSSESTVSRIRTEHFPLTLESARPSHTSQYLCASRQTGKPTEAFFGQGTRLTVV.

This sequence joins TRBV29-1 and TRBJ1-2; weak D call: TRBD1 (5 bases). Between the trimmed V and J ends, which lost 6 bases and 4 bases, there was a span of 9 bases. The germline V gene has CDR1 SQVTM and CDR2 ANQGSEA. This CDR3 contains 11 residues. This chain's CDR3 is CSVNGGYGYTF. As DNA, the CDR3 is TGCAGCGTAAATGGGGGCTATGGCTACACCTTC.

V is TRBV29-1 and J is TRBJ2-1; 9 bases match TRBD2. In germline, CDR1 is SQVTM, CDR2 ANQGSEA. The trim removed 4 bases at V and 8 bases at J, leaving 6 bases unmatched. The CDR3 is 13 residues long. In DNA, the CDR3 is TGCAGCGTTGTCCCAGCGGGGGGTTATGAGCAGTTCTTC. Protein: CSVVPAGGYEQFF.

Only a few counts were recorded for this clone. The gene calls are TRBV27 and TRBJ1-6; 8 bases align to TRBD1. The length of the CDR3 is 16 residues. The ends lost 6 bases at V and 4 bases at J; junction bases unmatched: 8. Germline V gene data show CDR1 as MNHEY and CDR2 as SMNVEV (reference sequence). The CDR3 protein is CASRTGVFQYNSPLHF. In DNA form, the CDR3 reads TGTGCCAGCAGGACAGGGGTTTTCCAATATAATTCACCCCTCCACTTT.

This rearrangement joins TRBV4-2 to TRBJ1-3, with TRBD1 matching over 7 bases. V shed 4 bases and J 0 bases; nucleotides not matched to a gene: 6. Per the germline V gene, CDR1 is LGHNA and CDR2 is YNFKEQ. This CDR3 is built from 16 residues. The CDR3 here is CASSRSDRSSGNTIYF. The DNA for the CDR3 is TGTGCCAGCAGCCGATCGGACAGGTCCTCTGGAAACACCATATATTTT.

The V call is TRBV5-1, the J call TRBJ2-5, with a possible D match to TRBD2 (6 bases). This CDR3 is built from 14 residues. Trimming removed 4 bases from V and 4 bases from J, with 14 bases in between. Germline CDR1 reads SGHRS; CDR2 reads YFSETQ. This chain's CDR3 is CASSPGSGGETQYF. CDR3 DNA sequence: TGCGCCAGCAGCCCCGGGAGCGGAGGAGAGACCCAGTACTTC.

The V call is TRBV4-2, the J call TRBJ2-1; 9 bases align to TRBD2. J lost 8 bases, V lost 0 bases, and 20 bases had no gene match. Germline lookup yields CDR1 LGHNA and CDR2 YNFKEQ. The CDR3 contains 20 residues. CDR3 bases: TGTGCCAGCAGCCAAGATCGCCCTAGAGCGGGGGGAGTGTTTAGCGATGAGCAGTTCTTC. It specifies CASSQDRPRAGGVFSDEQFF.

This chain joins TRBV30 and TRBJ2-5; D remains ambiguous. Trimming stripped 5 bases from V and 0 bases from J, with 7 bases between. Germline CDR1 GTSNPN, CDR2 SVGIG (reference sequence). This CDR3 spans 12 amino acids. CDR3: CAWQQNQETQYF. CDR3 sequence (DNA): TGTGCCTGGCAACAGAACCAAGAGACCCAGTACTTC.

This chain uses TRBV27 with TRBJ2-1; D is perhaps TRBD1 (5 bases). V lost 2 bases, J lost 3 bases, and 11 bases lay in between. Looked up from germline, CDR1 is MNHEY and CDR2 is SMNVEV (reference sequence). CDR3 size: 15 residues. The CDR3 is CASSLLSDSYNEQFF. In DNA form, the CDR3 reads TGTGCCAGCAGTTTACTCTCCGACAGCTACAATGAGCAGTTCTTC.

The rearrangement uses TRBV2 and TRBJ1-1, with no clear D. Germline values: CDR1 SNHLY, CDR2 FYNNEI. The CDR3 has 14 amino acids. V shed 6 bases and J shed 1 base, with 12 bases lying between them. The DNA of the CDR3 is TGTGCCAGCAGCGTTAGAACGGCGAACACTGAAGCTTTCTTT. This codes for CASSVRTANTEAFF.

A remark on this clone: Relative to the germline gene, one junction end is altered; a read error may explain this. The rearrangement links TRBV9 to TRBJ1-2, with 7 positions matching TRBD1. This CDR3 comprises 15 residues. CDR1 is SGDLS, CDR2 YYNGEE, per germline. CDR3 coding DNA: TGTGCCAGCAGCGTAGAAGGGGGCGCTTACTATGACTACACCTTC. It codes for CASSVEGGAYYDYTF.